This entry lists 8 T cell receptor beta chains sequenced from one sample in a study of cytomegalovirus exposure and HLA in healthy donors (dated by TCRdb to the late 2010s). Libraries came from the immunoSEQ multiplex PCR assay. For the multiplex PCR, a mixture combining 60 forward primers for TCR Vbeta segments and 13 reverse primers for TCR Jbeta segments was used. What TCRdb holds here is the immuneACCESS table cut down to in-frame rearrangements. Part of the clones is not present; checked against another copy, under half of the missing clones reflect an unresolved V gene, and the others are unexplained. This sample comprises about 150,000 clones, around three quarters of them detected only once. About 3% of the sample comes from the top ten. Material for sequencing was PBMCs. Receptors originate from a male donor in good health and CMV-seronegative.

This rearrangement joins TRBV5-4 to TRBJ2-3; 7 bases align to TRBD2. CDR3 length: 16 residues. Trimming removed 4 bases from V and 3 bases from J; junction bases left unmatched: 11. The germline gives CDR1 SGHNT, CDR2 YYREEE (reference sequence). CDR3 DNA sequence: TGTGCCAGCAGCCCGGGGGGAACTACAATGACAGATACGCAGTATTTT. Translated, it gives CASSPGGTTMTDTQYF.

This clone was counted a single time. The chain combines TRBV30 with TRBJ2-2, with D maybe TRBD2 (6 bases). Germline V CDR1 and CDR2: GTSNPN, SVGIG (reference sequence). The CDR3 is 14 amino acids. Trimming cost V 1 base and J 3 bases, with 9 bases left between them. For the CDR3, the DNA is TGTGCCTGGAGTGGCCGGGAGCACACCGGGGAGCTGTTTTTT. Translation: CAWSGREHTGELFF.

This sequence joins TRBV5-1 and TRBJ2-5; TRBD1 aligns across 9 bases. The V gene's germline CDR1 is SGHRS and CDR2 YFSETQ. This CDR3 has 15 residues. Unmatched junction bases numbered 8, after V lost 4 bases and J lost 4 bases. CDR3 in DNA: TGCGCCAGCAGCGCAGCAAACAGGGGGCGAGAGACCCAGTACTTC. Protein sequence: CASSAANRGRETQYF. The full variable domain, its missing parts supplied by reference TRBV5-1 and TRBJ2-5, is KAGVTQTPRYLIKTRGQQVTLSCSPISGHRSVSWYQQTPGQGLQFLFEYFSETQRNKGNFPGRFSGRQFSNSRSEMNVSTLELGDSALYLCASSAANRGRETQYFGPGTRLLVL.

This clone has just a few counts. At the DNA level, this CDR3 is encoded by other sequences in the same sample as well. The chain carries TRBV29-1 and TRBJ2-1; the match to TRBD2 covers 9 bases. The length of the CDR3 is 14 residues. The V gene end was trimmed by 6 bases and the J gene end by 4 bases; junction bases not matched to a gene: 7. Germline loops: CDR1 SQVTM, CDR2 ANQGSEA. CDR3 loop: CSVDGLARYNEQFF. CDR3 nucleotides: TGCAGCGTCGATGGACTAGCGAGATACAATGAGCAGTTCTTC.

This clone was seen just once. This chain's CDR3 is CASRSGGEETQYF. The CDR3 DNA follows: TGTGCCTCCCGAAGTGGAGGTGAAGAGACCCAGTACTTC. The chain recombines TRBV2 with TRBJ2-5; D is perhaps TRBD2 (5 bases). Deletions cut 11 bases from V and 3 bases from J, with 16 bases between. Looked up from germline, CDR1 is SNHLY and CDR2 is FYNNEI. This CDR3 comprises 13 residues.

The chain is built from TRBV4-3 and TRBJ2-3; TRBD2 matches at 14 bases. Trimming at V came to 0 bases and at J to 5 bases, leaving 10 bases not matched to a gene. The CDR3 covers 19 residues. From germline, CDR1 is LGHNA and CDR2 YSLEER. The CDR3 loop is CASSQEMFGTSGRGDTQYF. The CDR3 DNA reads as TGCGCCAGCAGCCAAGAAATGTTTGGGACTAGCGGGAGAGGAGATACGCAGTATTTT.

This chain connects TRBV9 to TRBJ2-2; 7 nucleotides match TRBD2. The CDR3 extends over 15 amino acids. The V gene end was trimmed by 2 bases and the J gene end by 6 bases; junction bases not matched to a gene: 7. Germline CDR1 reads SGDLS; CDR2 reads YYNGEE. This CDR3 is CASSVSGSMAGELFF. In DNA, the CDR3 is TGTGCCAGCAGCGTTAGCGGGTCCATGGCCGGGGAGCTGTTTTTT. Full variable domain (rest looked up from reference TRBV9 and TRBJ2-2): DSGVTQTPKHLITATGQRVTLRCSPRSGDLSVYWYQQSLDQGLQFLIQYYNGEERAKGNILERFSAQQFPDLHSELNLSSLELGDSALYFCASSVSGSMAGELFFGEGSRLTVL.

The chain uses TRBV2 and TRBJ2-3, with 7 positions matching TRBD1. The germline CDR1 and CDR2 sequences are SNHLY and FYNNEI. Trimming took 5 bases from V and 6 from J; bases not matched to a gene: 2. This CDR3 is built from 12 residues. CDR3 bases: TGTGCCAGCAGTATCAGGGGGGATACGCAGTATTTT. It translates to CASSIRGDTQYF. Complete variable domain (other parts from reference TRBV2 and TRBJ2-3): EPEVTQTPSHQVTQMGQEVILRCVPISNHLYFYWYRQILGQKVEFLVSFYNNEISEKSEIFDDQFSVERPDGSNFTLKIRSTKLEDSAMYFCASSIRGDTQYFGPGTRLTVL.